Sequencing of this T cell receptor (beta chain) was carried out in a study of identifying expanded T cells in peripheral blood. Whole-study findings and limits: Variance in clone template counts between approximately two-week samples significantly increased with total template count across all healthy donors.

Some clones are missing from TCRdb's copy, which holds only in-frame ones; the method was immunoSEQ multiplex PCR. The table lists some 96,000 clones, approximately 88% of them singletons. During the collection period, no donor immune events like infections were recorded. This CDR3 comprises 14 residues. The V segment lost 0 bases and the J segment 5 bases; nucleotides outside the gene matches: 4. CDR1 is SGDLS, CDR2 YYNGEE, per germline. On this clone itself: The target antigen is unknown.

This clonotype was obtained from a person aged 18 to 70 in good health. The gene calls are TRBV9 and TRBJ2-5; 7 nucleotides match TRBD2. The sample comprised blood. The CDR3 DNA sequence: TGTGCCAGCAGCGTAGGGGCCGGGGGGGAGACCCAGTACTTC. It codes for CASSVGAGGETQYF.